This record looks at one TCR beta chain sequence and its context. The target antigen is unknown. It was roughly 200 ng DNA, about 30,000 T cell genomes, that sorted-subset replicate PCRs used. Generated by immunoSEQ multiplex PCR, the TCRdb table keeps only in-frame clones and is missing some. The table shows fewer than 1.8 million clones, with less than 99% occurring only once. Division of CD4+ cells produced a CD45RA+ naive subset and a CD45RA-negative memory subset. V lost 6 bases to trimming and J lost 2 bases, with 14 bases between them. The CDR3 runs 15 residues. Germline CDR1 SGHDT, CDR2 YYEEEE. This sample was taken from a study of shared clonotypes between healthy human individuals. Study results and caveats: Clonotypes not shared had lower generation probabilities than those common to all four donors. A handful of donors shared about 4.8% of their naive CD4 clonotypes.

The clonotype was recovered from a man aged 25-40 years in good health. The rearrangement links TRBV5-6 to TRBJ1-4, with D hard to call. The sequenced sample consisted of naive CD4+ T cells sorted from blood. Subset indicated: CD45RA+ positively selected. The DNA of the CDR3 is TGTGCCAGCACCGAAATAGGAGGCACTAATGAAAAACTGTTTTTT. Amino acid sequence: CASTEIGGTNEKLFF. The full variable domain, in which reference TRBV5-6 and TRBJ1-4 provide the parts outside the CDR3, is DAGVTQSPTHLIKTRGQQVTLRCSPKSGHDTVSWYQQALGQGPQFIFQYYEEEERQRGNFPDRFSGHQFPNYSSELNVNALLLGDSALYLCASTEIGGTNEKLFFGSGTQLSVL.